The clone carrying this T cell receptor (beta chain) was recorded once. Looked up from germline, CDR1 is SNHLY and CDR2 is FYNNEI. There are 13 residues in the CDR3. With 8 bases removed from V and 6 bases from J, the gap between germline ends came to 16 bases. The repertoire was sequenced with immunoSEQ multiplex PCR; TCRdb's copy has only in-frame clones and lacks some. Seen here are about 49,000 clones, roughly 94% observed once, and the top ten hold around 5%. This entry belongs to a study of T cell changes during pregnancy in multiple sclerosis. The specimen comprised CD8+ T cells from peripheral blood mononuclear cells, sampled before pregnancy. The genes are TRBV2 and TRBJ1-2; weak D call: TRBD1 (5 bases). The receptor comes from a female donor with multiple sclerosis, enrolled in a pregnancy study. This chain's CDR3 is CASYNWGTDGYTF. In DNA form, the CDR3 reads TGTGCCAGCTACAACTGGGGCACGGATGGCTACACCTTC. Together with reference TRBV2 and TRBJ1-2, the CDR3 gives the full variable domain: EPEVTQTPSHQVTQMGQEVILRCVPISNHLYFYWYRQILGQKVEFLVSFYNNEISEKSEIFDDQFSVERPDGSNFTLKIRSTKLEDSAMYFCASYNWGTDGYTFGSGTRLTVV.